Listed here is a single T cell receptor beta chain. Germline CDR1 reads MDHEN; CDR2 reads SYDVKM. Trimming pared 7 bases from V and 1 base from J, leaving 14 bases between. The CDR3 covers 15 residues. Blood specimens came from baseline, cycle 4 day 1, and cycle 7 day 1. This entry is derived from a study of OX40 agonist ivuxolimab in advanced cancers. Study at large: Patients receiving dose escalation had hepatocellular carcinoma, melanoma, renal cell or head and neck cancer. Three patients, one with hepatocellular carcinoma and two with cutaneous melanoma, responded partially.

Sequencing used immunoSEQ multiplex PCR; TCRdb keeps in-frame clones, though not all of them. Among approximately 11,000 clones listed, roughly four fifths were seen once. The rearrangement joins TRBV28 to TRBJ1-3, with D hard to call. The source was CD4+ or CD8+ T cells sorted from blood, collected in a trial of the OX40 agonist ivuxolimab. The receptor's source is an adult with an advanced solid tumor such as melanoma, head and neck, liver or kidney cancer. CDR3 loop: CASISLRESGNTIYF. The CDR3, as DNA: TGTGCCAGCATCTCCCTTAGGGAATCTGGAAACACCATATATTTT.